The rows below give T cell receptor beta chains drawn from one sample of a study of T cell repertoires and HLA-DP antigens. Generated by immunoSEQ multiplex PCR, the TCRdb table keeps only in-frame clones and is missing some. The table has 85,000 to 90,000 clones, roughly 86% seen once; the top ten hold about 1.7%. For these receptors, no antigen is known. Sequencing used CD4+ T cells from PBMCs. The receptors shown here come from a man over 45 in good health and CMV-seronegative. The CDR3 runs from the conserved cysteine through the conserved F or W. The D gene is left open where the match is weak. Clone size is stated in some rows and not others, as once, few, many or a class when expanded.

CDR3 length: 16; V gene: TRBV2; clone size: few; D gene: TRBD1; J gene: TRBJ1-2; CDR3 protein: CASVVDQGGAFYGYTF; CDR3 DNA: TGTGCCAGCGTGGTGGATCAAGGGGGCGCTTTTTATGGCTACACCTTC
CDR3 length: 17; V gene: TRBV27; clone size: NA; D gene: TRBD1; J gene: TRBJ1-5; CDR3 protein: CASSSRRDRGLNQPQHF; CDR3 DNA: TGTGCCAGCAGTTCGCGTAGAGACAGGGGATTAAATCAGCCCCAGCATTTT
CDR3 length: 10; V gene: TRBV5-1; clone size: NA; D gene: NA; J gene: TRBJ1-2; CDR3 protein: CASNYYGYTF; CDR3 DNA: TGCGCCAGCAATTACTATGGCTACACCTTC
CDR3 length: 14; V gene: TRBV27; clone size: NA; D gene: NA; J gene: TRBJ1-5; CDR3 protein: CASSLVGGKQPQHF; CDR3 DNA: TGTGCCAGCAGCCTGGTCGGGGGCAAGCAGCCCCAGCATTTT
CDR3 length: 13; V gene: TRBV5-1; clone size: NA; D gene: NA; J gene: TRBJ2-7; CDR3 protein: CASSLVQSYEQYF; CDR3 DNA: TGCGCCAGCAGCTTGGTACAGAGCTACGAGCAGTACTTC
CDR3 length: 15; V gene: TRBV6-6; clone size: NA; D gene: NA; J gene: TRBJ2-7; CDR3 protein: CASSRPPDVAYEQYF; CDR3 DNA: TGTGCCAGCAGCCGTCCACCCGACGTAGCCTACGAGCAGTACTTC
CDR3 length: 15; V gene: TRBV9; clone size: NA; D gene: NA; J gene: TRBJ2-7; CDR3 protein: CASSVLDTKSYEQYF; CDR3 DNA: TGCGCCAGCAGCGTTCTAGACACCAAGTCCTACGAGCAGTACTTC
CDR3 length: 11; V gene: TRBV20-1; clone size: NA; D gene: NA; J gene: TRBJ1-1; CDR3 protein: CSAKDASQSFF; CDR3 DNA: TGCAGTGCGAAAGACGCATCCCAATCTTTCTTT
CDR3 length: 17; V gene: TRBV4-3; clone size: NA; D gene: TRBD2; J gene: TRBJ2-5; CDR3 protein: CASSPEGSGSVEETQYF; CDR3 DNA: TGCGCCAGCAGCCCGGAAGGTAGCGGGAGTGTGGAAGAGACCCAGTACTTC
CDR3 length: 15; V gene: TRBV18; clone size: once; D gene: TRBD1; J gene: TRBJ1-5; CDR3 protein: CASSPLGQGDQPQHF; CDR3 DNA: TGTGCCAGCTCACCACTAGGACAGGGCGATCAGCCCCAGCATTTT
CDR3 length: 17; V gene: TRBV7-8; clone size: NA; D gene: TRBD2; J gene: TRBJ2-1; CDR3 protein: CASSPISSGRVINEQFF; CDR3 DNA: TGTGCCAGCAGCCCAATCTCTAGCGGGAGGGTCATCAATGAGCAGTTCTTC
CDR3 length: 14; V gene: TRBV18; clone size: NA; D gene: NA; J gene: TRBJ2-5; CDR3 protein: CASSPQGYQETQYF; CDR3 DNA: TGTGCCAGCTCACCCCAGGGGTACCAAGAGACCCAGTACTTC
CDR3 length: 15; V gene: TRBV7-9; clone size: few; D gene: NA; J gene: TRBJ1-6; CDR3 protein: CASTSWSSYNSPLHF; CDR3 DNA: TGTGCCAGCACCTCATGGAGCTCCTATAATTCACCCCTCCACTTT
CDR3 length: 9; V gene: TRBV19; clone size: few; D gene: NA; J gene: TRBJ1-1; CDR3 protein: CASSREAFF; CDR3 DNA: TGTGCCAGTAGTCGGGAAGCTTTCTTT
CDR3 length: 16; V gene: TRBV4-1; clone size: NA; D gene: NA; J gene: TRBJ1-1; CDR3 protein: CASSQDSAGPNTEAFF; CDR3 DNA: TGCGCCAGCAGCCAAGACTCGGCAGGACCGAACACTGAAGCTTTCTTT
CDR3 length: 14; V gene: TRBV5-1; clone size: NA; D gene: NA; J gene: TRBJ2-2; CDR3 protein: CASSTGVATGELFF; CDR3 DNA: TGCGCCAGCAGCACCGGGGTAGCCACCGGGGAGCTGTTTTTT
CDR3 length: 15; V gene: TRBV2; clone size: NA; D gene: TRBD1; J gene: TRBJ2-4; CDR3 protein: CASSVGRGRSDIQYF; CDR3 DNA: TGTGCCAGCAGTGTGGGCAGGGGGCGATCGGACATTCAGTACTTC
CDR3 length: 11; V gene: TRBV6-1; clone size: NA; D gene: NA; J gene: TRBJ2-7; CDR3 protein: CASSEWRGQYF; CDR3 DNA: TGTGCCAGCAGTGAATGGCGTGGGCAGTACTTC
CDR3 length: 13; V gene: TRBV2; clone size: few; D gene: NA; J gene: TRBJ1-5; CDR3 protein: CASRVGGPQPQHF; CDR3 DNA: TGTGCCAGCAGGGTGGGGGGCCCTCAGCCCCAGCATTTT
CDR3 length: 17; V gene: TRBV19; clone size: NA; D gene: TRBD1; J gene: TRBJ1-5; CDR3 protein: CASSQTGTGRGNQPQHF; CDR3 DNA: TGTGCCAGTAGTCAAACCGGGACAGGGAGAGGCAATCAGCCCCAGCATTTT
CDR3 length: 11; V gene: TRBV5-1; clone size: once; D gene: NA; J gene: TRBJ2-3; CDR3 protein: CASSSQDTQYF; CDR3 DNA: TGCGCCAGCAGCTCGCAAGATACGCAGTATTTT
CDR3 length: 15; V gene: TRBV4-1; clone size: NA; D gene: NA; J gene: TRBJ1-2; CDR3 protein: CASSPPGPFTNGYTF; CDR3 DNA: TGCGCCAGCAGCCCACCGGGCCCCTTTACGAACGGCTACACCTTC
CDR3 length: 15; V gene: TRBV30; clone size: once; D gene: NA; J gene: TRBJ1-5; CDR3 protein: CAWSPQGLSGQPQHF; CDR3 DNA: TGTGCCTGGAGCCCCCAGGGCCTTTCGGGTCAGCCCCAGCATTTT
CDR3 length: 12; V gene: TRBV25-1; clone size: few; D gene: NA; J gene: TRBJ1-2; CDR3 protein: CASSDLPDGYTF; CDR3 DNA: TGTGCCAGCAGTGATTTGCCAGATGGCTACACCTTC
CDR3 length: 13; V gene: TRBV27; clone size: NA; D gene: NA; J gene: TRBJ2-3; CDR3 protein: CASAIRGLDTQYF; CDR3 DNA: TGTGCCAGCGCGATCAGAGGGCTCGATACGCAGTATTTT
CDR3 length: 14; V gene: TRBV28; clone size: NA; D gene: TRBD2; J gene: TRBJ2-5; CDR3 protein: CASSLAGIQETQYF; CDR3 DNA: TGTGCCAGCAGTCTAGCGGGCATCCAAGAGACCCAGTACTTC
CDR3 length: 18; V gene: TRBV7-6; clone size: NA; D gene: TRBD2; J gene: TRBJ2-7; CDR3 protein: CASSTRGGRSTLTSGQYF; CDR3 DNA: TGTGCCAGCAGCACGCGGGGGGGCCGCAGCACACTTACGAGCGGGCAGTACTTC
CDR3 length: 15; V gene: TRBV7-2; clone size: NA; D gene: NA; J gene: TRBJ2-6; CDR3 protein: CASSYGGSGANVLTF; CDR3 DNA: TGTGCCAGCAGCTACGGGGGCTCTGGGGCCAACGTCCTGACTTTC
CDR3 length: 17; V gene: TRBV9; clone size: NA; D gene: NA; J gene: TRBJ1-1; CDR3 protein: CASSPSMGRVVNTEAFF; CDR3 DNA: TGTGCCAGCAGCCCGAGTATGGGCAGGGTAGTTAACACTGAAGCTTTCTTT
CDR3 length: 14; V gene: TRBV7-9; clone size: NA; D gene: NA; J gene: TRBJ2-2; CDR3 protein: CASSPPRNTGELFF; CDR3 DNA: TGTGCCAGCAGCCCCCCCCGTAACACCGGGGAGCTGTTTTTT
CDR3 length: 15; V gene: TRBV7-8; clone size: NA; D gene: NA; J gene: TRBJ1-1; CDR3 protein: CASTPQGGLWTEAFF; CDR3 DNA: TGTGCCAGCACCCCCCAAGGGGGTCTTTGGACTGAAGCTTTCTTT
CDR3 length: 15; V gene: TRBV19; clone size: NA; D gene: TRBD1; J gene: TRBJ1-1; CDR3 protein: CASSPTTAQGAEAFF; CDR3 DNA: TGTGCCAGTAGCCCAACAACCGCACAGGGGGCGGAAGCTTTCTTT
CDR3 length: 16; V gene: TRBV28; clone size: NA; D gene: TRBD2; J gene: TRBJ2-5; CDR3 protein: CASSFLGSGSGETQYF; CDR3 DNA: TGTGCCAGCAGTTTCCTGGGCAGCGGGAGTGGTGAGACCCAGTACTTC
CDR3 length: 15; V gene: TRBV6-5; clone size: many; D gene: TRBD1; J gene: TRBJ1-5; CDR3 protein: CASRTGGLGNQPQHF; CDR3 DNA: TGTGCCAGCCGAACAGGGGGCTTGGGCAATCAGCCCCAGCATTTT
CDR3 length: 14; V gene: TRBV5-1; clone size: NA; D gene: TRBD1; J gene: TRBJ1-2; CDR3 protein: CASSLGQGALGYTF; CDR3 DNA: TGCGCCAGCAGCTTAGGACAGGGGGCGTTGGGCTACACCTTC